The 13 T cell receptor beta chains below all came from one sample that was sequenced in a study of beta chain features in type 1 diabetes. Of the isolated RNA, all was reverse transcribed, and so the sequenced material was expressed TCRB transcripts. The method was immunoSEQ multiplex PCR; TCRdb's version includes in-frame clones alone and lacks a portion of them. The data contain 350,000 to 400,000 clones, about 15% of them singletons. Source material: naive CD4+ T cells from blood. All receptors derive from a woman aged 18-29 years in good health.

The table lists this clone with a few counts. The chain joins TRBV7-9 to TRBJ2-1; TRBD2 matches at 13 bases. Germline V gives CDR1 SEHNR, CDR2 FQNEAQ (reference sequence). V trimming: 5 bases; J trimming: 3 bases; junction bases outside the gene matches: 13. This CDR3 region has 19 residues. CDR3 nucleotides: TGTGCCAGCAGCCCCCTTGTGGGACTAGCGGGACAGTACTACAATGAGCAGTTCTTC. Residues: CASSPLVGLAGQYYNEQFF.

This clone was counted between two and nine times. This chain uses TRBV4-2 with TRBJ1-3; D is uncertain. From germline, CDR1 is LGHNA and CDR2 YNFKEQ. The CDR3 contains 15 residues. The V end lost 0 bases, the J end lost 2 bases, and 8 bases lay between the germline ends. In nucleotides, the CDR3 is TGTGCCAGCAGCCAAGAGTACACCGCTGGAAACACCATATATTTT. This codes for CASSQEYTAGNTIYF.

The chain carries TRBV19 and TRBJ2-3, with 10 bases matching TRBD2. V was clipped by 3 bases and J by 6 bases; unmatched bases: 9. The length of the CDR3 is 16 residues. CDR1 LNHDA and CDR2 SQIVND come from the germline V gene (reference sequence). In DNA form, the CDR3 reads TGTGCCAGTAGTATGAATCTAGCGGGAGCAGCTGATACGCAGTATTTT. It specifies CASSMNLAGAADTQYF.

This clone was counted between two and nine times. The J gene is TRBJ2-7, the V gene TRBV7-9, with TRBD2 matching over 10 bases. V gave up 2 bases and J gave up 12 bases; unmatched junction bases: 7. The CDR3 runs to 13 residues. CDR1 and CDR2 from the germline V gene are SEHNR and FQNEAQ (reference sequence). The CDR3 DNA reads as TGTGCCAGCAGCTTACTAGCGGGAGACGATCCGTACTTC. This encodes CASSLLAGDDPYF.

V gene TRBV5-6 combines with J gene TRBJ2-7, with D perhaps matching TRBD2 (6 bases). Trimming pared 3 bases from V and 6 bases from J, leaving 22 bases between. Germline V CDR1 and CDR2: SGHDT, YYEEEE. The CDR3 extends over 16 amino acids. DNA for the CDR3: TGTGCCAGCAGCTCGTACCGAACGGCGGGAAATCCCGAGCAGTACTTC. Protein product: CASSSYRTAGNPEQYF. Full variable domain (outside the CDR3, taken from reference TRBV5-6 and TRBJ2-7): DAGVTQSPTHLIKTRGQQVTLRCSPKSGHDTVSWYQQALGQGPQFIFQYYEEEERQRGNFPDRFSGHQFPNYSSELNVNALLLGDSALYLCASSSYRTAGNPEQYFGPGTRLTVT.

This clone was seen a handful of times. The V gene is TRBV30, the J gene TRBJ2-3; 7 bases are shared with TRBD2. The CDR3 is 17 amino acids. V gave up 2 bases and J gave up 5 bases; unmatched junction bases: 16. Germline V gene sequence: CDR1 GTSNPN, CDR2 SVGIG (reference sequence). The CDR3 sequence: CAWSQGTGGIAVDTQYF. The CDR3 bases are TGTGCCTGGAGTCAAGGTACGGGGGGAATAGCGGTAGATACGCAGTATTTT.

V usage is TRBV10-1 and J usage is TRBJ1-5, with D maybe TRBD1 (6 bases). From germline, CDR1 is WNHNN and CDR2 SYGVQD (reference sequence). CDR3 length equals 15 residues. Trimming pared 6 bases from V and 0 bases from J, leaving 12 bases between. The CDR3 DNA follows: TGCGCCAGCAGCGGGACACGGAATAGCAATCAGCCCCAGCATTTT. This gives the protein CASSGTRNSNQPQHF.

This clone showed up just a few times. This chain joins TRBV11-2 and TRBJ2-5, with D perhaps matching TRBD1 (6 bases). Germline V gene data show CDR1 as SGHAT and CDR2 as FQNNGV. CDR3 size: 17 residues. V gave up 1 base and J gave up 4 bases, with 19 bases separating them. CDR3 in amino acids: CASSLGATGLLVETQYF. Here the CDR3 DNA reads TGTGCCAGCAGCTTAGGGGCGACAGGTCTTTTGGTAGAGACCCAGTACTTC.

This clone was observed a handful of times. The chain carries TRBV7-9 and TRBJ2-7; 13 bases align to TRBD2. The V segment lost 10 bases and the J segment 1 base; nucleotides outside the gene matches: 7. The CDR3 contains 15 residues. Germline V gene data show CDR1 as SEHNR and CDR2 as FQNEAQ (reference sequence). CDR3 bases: TGTGCCATCTCACTAGCGGGAGGGAAGTCCTACGAGCAGTACTTC. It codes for CAISLAGGKSYEQYF.

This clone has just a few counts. The CDR3 DNA reads as TGTGCCAGCAGGCCCGGGACAGCCCACTATGGCTACACCTTC. Amino acid sequence: CASRPGTAHYGYTF. The V call is TRBV28, the J call TRBJ1-2; 7 bases align to TRBD1. With 6 bases clipped from V and 3 bases from J, the junction kept 7 bases outside the gene matches. The CDR3 runs 14 residues. In germline, CDR1 is MDHEN, CDR2 SYDVKM.

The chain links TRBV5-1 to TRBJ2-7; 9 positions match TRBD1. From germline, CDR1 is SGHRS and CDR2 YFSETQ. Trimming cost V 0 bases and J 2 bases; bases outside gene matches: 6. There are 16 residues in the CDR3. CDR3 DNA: TGCGCCAGCAGCTTGGGTCCCGGGACAGGGACCTACGAGCAGTACTTC. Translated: CASSLGPGTGTYEQYF.

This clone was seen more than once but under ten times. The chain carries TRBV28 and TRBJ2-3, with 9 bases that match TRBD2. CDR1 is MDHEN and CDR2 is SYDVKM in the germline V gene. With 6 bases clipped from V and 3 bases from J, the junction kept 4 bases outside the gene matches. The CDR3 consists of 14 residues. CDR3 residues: CASSRTSVTDTQYF. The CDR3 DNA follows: TGTGCCAGCAGCCGGACTAGCGTTACAGATACGCAGTATTTT.

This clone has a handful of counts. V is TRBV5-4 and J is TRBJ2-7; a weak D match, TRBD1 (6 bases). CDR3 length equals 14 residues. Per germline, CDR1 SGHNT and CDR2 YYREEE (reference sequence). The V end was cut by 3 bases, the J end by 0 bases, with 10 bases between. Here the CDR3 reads CASSSQGFSYEQYF. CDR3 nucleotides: TGTGCCAGCAGCTCACAGGGTTTCTCCTACGAGCAGTACTTC.